Listed here is a single T cell receptor beta chain. Its antigen remains unidentified. It has no much larger one-base neighbor in the sample; base qualities were not kept. Instrument used: Illumina HiSeq 1500. Clones were called with MiXCR by TCRdb after fastp trimmed the public reads at Q25, and only in-frame beta chains were retained. Rows matching on CDR3 protein sequence are summarized as one entry with the most common DNA and genes. The sample table holds roughly 300,000 distinct CDR3 sequences, of which 25% were seen once. The top ten clones comprise about 15% of the sample. This specimen comes from a study of T cell repertoires in cytomegalovirus infection (dated by TCRdb to 2018 to 2020). About the investigation overall: Donor HLA type was relevant to the analysis, because carriage of CMV infection together with the matching HLA type was indicated by public TCR beta signatures.

The full study reports these points: Carriers of CMV infection plus the relevant HLA type were discriminated by the cumulative frequency of public TCR beta family members in the study cohort and in an independent roughly 400-donor cohort. In the ex vivo response, HLA-C-restricted CMV-specific TCR beta clonotypes were dominant, and in two of eight donors the single most frequent clonotype came from this HLA-C-restricted group.

Sequenced input: PBMCs. The source is a human donor in good health (CMV status not recorded). Some clones in this sample may be carry-over from other donors' samples.

The encoded CDR3 is CSARDFITDTQYF. The nucleotides read TGCAGTGCTAGAGATTTCATCACAGATACGCAGTATTTT. The chain is assembled from TRBV20-1 and TRBJ2-3, with the D gene not clear enough to name. Between the V and J ends, shortened by 0 bases and 2 bases respectively, the junction contains 6 bases. Sequences DFQATT (CDR1) and SNEGSKA (CDR2) are obtained from the germline V gene (reference sequence). The CDR3, cysteine through phenylalanine, is 13 amino acids long. Here the CDR3 DNA is all that survives: 39 bases in frame from base 1.